The 24 T cell receptor beta chains presented below share a single source sample, sequenced in a study of T cells in localized non-small cell lung cancer. Sequenced by immunoSEQ multiplex PCR; TCRdb stores in-frame clones only, minus some. The sample has about 51,000 clones; around 81% are singletons. The sequences come from peripheral blood mononuclear cells, collected before any cancer treatment. The receptors originated from a man aged 35 to 69 with stage III lung adenocarcinoma.

This clone has only one observation. This chain links TRBV5-4 with TRBJ2-2; D gene ambiguous. Germline CDR1 SGHNT, CDR2 YYREEE (reference sequence). V was cut by 4 bases and J by 4 bases, with 8 bases left in between. CDR3 size: 13 residues. The CDR3 protein is CASSQMGTGELFF. The CDR3 nucleotides are TGTGCCAGCAGCCAAATGGGCACCGGGGAGCTGTTTTTT.

This CDR3 reads CASSAQVGNSPLHF. In DNA form, the CDR3 reads TGTGCCAGCAGCGCACAGGTCGGTAATTCACCCCTCCACTTT. The genes are TRBV9 and TRBJ1-6, with a tentative D call TRBD1 (5 bases). Germline CDR1 and CDR2: SGDLS and YYNGEE. The V end lost 3 bases, the J end lost 6 bases, and 10 bases lay between the germline ends. The CDR3 is made up of 14 amino acids.

CDR3 nucleotide sequence: TGTGCCAGCAAGCAGTCAGAGGAGACCCAGTACTTC. Its translation is CASKQSEETQYF. J is TRBJ2-5 and V is TRBV6-5; D not certain. Germline loops: CDR1 MNHEY, CDR2 SVGAGI. With 7 bases removed from V and 5 bases from J, the gap between germline ends came to 11 bases. CDR3 length: 12 amino acids.

The chain uses TRBV10-2 and TRBJ2-7, with D possibly being TRBD2 (5 bases). The CDR3 loop spans 14 amino acids. Trimming pared 3 bases from V and 0 bases from J, leaving 9 bases between. Germline V lookup: CDR1 WSHSY, CDR2 SAAADI. CDR3 loop: CASSDRGYSYEQYF. As DNA, the CDR3 is TGCGCCAGCAGTGACCGGGGTTACTCCTACGAGCAGTACTTC.

CDR3 coding DNA: TGTGCCAGCAGCTTCCTCCCAGGGGTAGATGAAAAACTGTTTTTT. The encoded protein is CASSFLPGVDEKLFF. This chain joins TRBV5-5 and TRBJ1-4, with D tentatively TRBD1 (6 bases). Germline CDR1 is SGHKS and CDR2 is YYEKEE (reference sequence). Trimming took 2 bases from V and 6 from J, leaving 14 bases between them. CDR3 size: 15 residues.

The genes are TRBV2 and TRBJ2-7; D is ambiguous. Per germline, CDR1 SNHLY and CDR2 FYNNEI. CDR3 length: 15 residues. V lost 3 bases to trimming and J lost 0 bases, with 12 bases between them. The CDR3 loop is CASSEGGPSSYEQYF. CDR3 DNA sequence: TGTGCCAGCAGTGAGGGCGGTCCTAGCTCCTACGAGCAGTACTTC.

The rearrangement uses TRBV5-4 and TRBJ2-3, with 8 bases identical to TRBD1. The V segment lost 1 base and the J segment 5 bases; nucleotides outside the gene matches: 6. The CDR3 consists of 15 residues. Germline CDR1 is SGHNT and CDR2 is YYREEE (reference sequence). The CDR3 here is CASSLKARGQDTQYF. CDR3 sequence (DNA): TGTGCCAGCAGCTTGAAGGCCAGGGGGCAAGATACGCAGTATTTT.

This rearrangement joins TRBV30 to TRBJ2-7; 8 positions match TRBD1. V dropped 1 base and J dropped 2; count of bases not matched to a gene: 16. CDR1 and CDR2 from the germline V gene are GTSNPN and SVGIG (reference sequence). This CDR3 is built from 18 residues. Here the CDR3 reads CAWSALRLDRGTPYEQYF. CDR3 DNA sequence: TGTGCCTGGAGTGCCCTGAGGCTAGACAGGGGAACACCCTACGAGCAGTACTTC.

The V and J genes are TRBV11-1 and TRBJ1-6, with 7 bases identical to TRBD1. The CDR3 contains 18 residues. The V gene's germline CDR1 is SGHAT and CDR2 FQDESV (reference sequence). J lost 0 bases, V lost 5 bases, and 10 bases had no gene match. The CDR3 DNA follows: TGTGCCAGCAGCCCAAGTAGGGGACAGATCTCCTATAATTCACCCCTCCACTTT. This sequence encodes CASSPSRGQISYNSPLHF.

CDR3 DNA sequence: TGTGCCAGCAGCTCACTACAGGATAGCAATCAGCCCCAGCATTTT. As protein: CASSSLQDSNQPQHF. J is TRBJ1-5 and V is TRBV9; D may be TRBD1 (5 bases). Germline values: CDR1 SGDLS, CDR2 YYNGEE. The CDR3 extends over 15 amino acids. V dropped 4 bases and J dropped 0 bases, with 11 bases sitting between them.

V is TRBV10-2 and J is TRBJ1-5, with a tentative D call TRBD1 (6 bases). The CDR3 loop spans 14 amino acids. Trimming cost V 6 bases and J 7 bases, with 16 bases left between them. Per germline, CDR1 WSHSY and CDR2 SAAADI. This CDR3 is CASSFNRAGQPQHF. DNA of the CDR3: TGCGCCAGCAGCTTCAACAGGGCTGGGCAGCCCCAGCATTTT.

V is TRBV2 and J is TRBJ2-7; unclear D gene. CDR1 and CDR2 from the germline V gene are SNHLY and FYNNEI. The CDR3 runs to 11 residues. V was shortened by 10 bases and J by 3 bases, with 10 bases between the two germline ends. CDR3: CATRLHYEQYF. CDR3 coding DNA: TGTGCCACCCGCCTCCACTACGAGCAGTACTTC.

J is TRBJ2-4 and V is TRBV29-1, with 7 nucleotides matching TRBD1. The CDR3 spans 13 residues. Per germline, CDR1 SQVTM and CDR2 ANQGSEA. V shed 5 bases and J 2 bases; nucleotides not matched to a gene: 3. The CDR3, as DNA: TGCAGCGTTCAGGACAGGACCAAAAACATTCAGTACTTC. Amino acids: CSVQDRTKNIQYF.

J is TRBJ2-5 and V is TRBV6-5, with D perhaps TRBD1 (6 bases). The CDR3 runs to 13 residues. With 4 bases removed from V and 1 base from J, the gap between germline ends came to 7 bases. CDR1 MNHEY and CDR2 SVGAGI come from the germline V gene. The CDR3 bases are TGTGCCAGCAGTTCGGACAGCCAAGAGACCCAGTACTTC. This encodes CASSSDSQETQYF.

V is TRBV7-2 and J is TRBJ2-7; 9 positions match TRBD2. CDR3 length: 15 amino acids. With 5 bases clipped from V and 6 bases from J, the junction kept 11 bases outside the gene matches. Germline loops: CDR1 SGHTA, CDR2 FQGNSA. The CDR3 region has the DNA TGTGCCAGCAGCAGAGACGGGACTAGCCTGGTCGAGCAGTACTTC. Its protein product is CASSRDGTSLVEQYF.

The sample holds one count of this clone. This chain uses TRBV18 with TRBJ2-5; D perhaps matches TRBD1 (6 bases). V lost 3 bases and J lost 3, with 11 bases in between. This CDR3 spans 14 amino acids. CDR1 and CDR2 (germline): KGHSH, LQKENI. The CDR3, as DNA: TGTGCCAGCTCACCCCCGACAGGAGAAGAGACCCAGTACTTC. It specifies CASSPPTGEETQYF.

V and J are TRBV5-6 and TRBJ2-3; the D gene could be TRBD1 or TRBD2 (5 bases each). The CDR3 has 13 amino acids. V lost 4 bases and J 4 bases, leaving 10 bases between the germline ends. The germline CDR1 and CDR2 sequences are SGHDT and YYEEEE. CDR3 protein: CASSRGRPDTQYF. The CDR3 coding sequence is TGTGCCAGCAGCCGGGGACGCCCAGATACGCAGTATTTT.

The chain couples TRBV27 to TRBJ2-6; TRBD2 matches 7 bases. The CDR3 has 18 amino acids. V lost 2 bases to trimming and J lost 2 bases; unmatched junction nucleotides: 9. CDR1 and CDR2 (germline): MNHEY, SMNVEV (reference sequence). This chain's CDR3 is CASSLRRGEAPGANVLTF. The CDR3 nucleotides read TGTGCCAGCAGTTTACGCCGGGGGGAGGCCCCTGGGGCCAACGTCCTGACTTTC.

For the CDR3, the DNA is TGCGCCAGCAGCTCGGCGGGACTCTGGGACACTGAAGCTTTCTTT. Residues: CASSSAGLWDTEAFF. V usage is TRBV5-1 and J usage is TRBJ1-1; perhaps TRBD1 as D (5 bases). The germline V gene has CDR1 SGHRS and CDR2 YFSETQ. This CDR3 region has 15 residues. V gave up 3 bases and J gave up 3 bases, with 15 bases separating them.

J is TRBJ2-1 and V is TRBV10-3; the match to TRBD1 covers 8 bases. Germline assignment: CDR1 ENHRY and CDR2 SYGVKD. The CDR3 extends over 16 amino acids. V gave up 4 bases and J gave up 0 bases; unmatched junction bases: 5. CDR3 nucleotides: TGTGCCATCAGTGGTCTTACAGGGGGCTCCTACAATGAGCAGTTCTTC. Translation: CAISGLTGGSYNEQFF.

The J gene is TRBJ2-2, the V gene TRBV9, with D unclear. There are 15 residues in the CDR3. Germline V CDR1 and CDR2: SGDLS, YYNGEE. V was shortened by 2 bases and J by 4 bases, with 12 bases between the two germline ends. CDR3 protein: CASSVGGVRTGELFF. The CDR3 bases are TGTGCCAGCAGCGTGGGTGGGGTTCGCACCGGGGAGCTGTTTTTT.

The chain has TRBV4-2 and TRBJ2-1; D perhaps matches TRBD2 (6 bases). The CDR3 runs to 13 residues. The germline V and J ends were trimmed by 3 bases and 9 bases, with 12 bases remaining between them. Germline loops: CDR1 LGHNA, CDR2 YNFKEQ. Here the CDR3 DNA reads TGTGCCAGCAGCCACCCAATGGGGGGTGAGCAGTTCTTC. It encodes CASSHPMGGEQFF.

The rearrangement joins TRBV14 to TRBJ2-1; TRBD1 might be the D (6 bases). CDR1 is SGHDN and CDR2 is FVKESK in the germline V gene. V lost 2 bases to trimming and J lost 3 bases, with 11 bases between them. The CDR3 is made up of 15 amino acids. The CDR3 coding sequence is TGTGCCAGCAGCCAAACACAGGGTTTCTACAATGAGCAGTTCTTC. Amino acid sequence: CASSQTQGFYNEQFF.

The chain couples TRBV5-4 to TRBJ2-7, with 7 bases that match TRBD2. The V gene's germline CDR1 is SGHNT and CDR2 YYREEE (reference sequence). This CDR3 is 13 amino acids long. With V trimmed by 0 bases and J by 4 bases, 1 base remained unmatched. CDR3 loop: CASSLAGRYEQYF. In DNA form, the CDR3 reads TGTGCCAGCAGCTTGGCCGGGAGGTACGAGCAGTACTTC.